The clone carrying this T cell receptor beta chain has a count of ten or more. The antigen remains unidentified. Breast cancer patients provided tissue from their axillary draining lymph nodes. The entry originates in a study of breast tumors, draining lymph nodes, adjacent tissues. General study points: Findings are consistent with lymph node origin and intratumoral expansion of most tumor T cells. Compared with lymph nodes, tumors were less diverse; compared with nontumor tissue, more. Compared with basal-like, luminal-like tumors shared significantly more repertoire with nontumor tissue.

TCRdb analysed the multiplex PCR reads with MiXCR anew, one entry per CDR3 protein. Of about 100,000 distinct CDR3 sequences listed, roughly 20% are singletons. The V segment lost 1 base and the J segment 6 bases; nucleotides outside the gene matches: 0. The CDR3 loop spans 12 amino acids. Germline V gives CDR1 GTSNPN, CDR2 SVGIG (reference sequence). The origin of this receptor is a female donor with breast cancer. Some clones in this sample may be carry-over from other donors' samples. The chain joins TRBV30 to TRBJ1-2; 9 nucleotides line up with TRBD1. The sequencing sample was made of axillary lymph node tissue. For the CDR3, the DNA is TGTGCCTGGAGTGGGACAGGGGATGGCTACACCTTC. This sequence encodes CAWSGTGDGYTF.